The sequence of this T cell receptor (beta chain) was determined in a study of cytomegalovirus exposure and HLA in healthy donors. Turning to this clone: No antigen is known for it.

Study-wide results and limits: A list of 150 to 200 TCR beta chains associated with cytomegalovirus was given. Reported findings show TCR beta sequences accurately forecast HLA-A and HLA-B alleles in most subjects.

It was with 60 Vbeta and 13 Jbeta primers that the PCR ran. Here immunoSEQ multiplex PCR was the method, and the copy in TCRdb shows in-frame clones only, minus some. The sample lists about 140,000 clones; roughly 83% were seen once. The CDR3 consists of 14 residues. V was shortened by 2 bases and J by 4 bases, with 11 bases between the two germline ends. Germline V gives CDR1 LGHNA, CDR2 YSLEER. Sequencing input: PBMCs. This receptor was taken from a man aged 40-55 years in good health and CMV-seropositive. The chain employs TRBV4-3 and TRBJ1-2, with D possibly matching TRBD1 (5 bases). The CDR3, as DNA: TGCGCCAGCAGCCAACGGGACTTTTCCTATGGCTACACCTTC. It specifies CASSQRDFSYGYTF.